A single sample gave rise to the 9 T cell receptor beta chains below, sequenced in a study of cytomegalovirus exposure and HLA in healthy donors. The PCR used 60 Vbeta and 13 Jbeta primers. Sequenced by immunoSEQ multiplex PCR; TCRdb stores in-frame clones only, minus some. This table holds approximately 83,000 clones, about 84% found once. Source material: PBMCs. All receptors derive from a man aged 18-30 years in good health and CMV-seronegative.

The chain couples TRBV6-1 to TRBJ1-2; D is perhaps TRBD1 (5 bases). The CDR3 length is 12 residues. Deletions cut 6 bases from V and 4 bases from J, with 9 bases between. Germline CDR1 reads MNHNS; CDR2 reads SASEGT. CDR3 region: CASSDRFYGYTF. CDR3 nucleotide sequence: TGTGCCAGCAGCGACAGATTCTATGGCTACACCTTC.

The V gene is TRBV6-5, the J gene TRBJ2-7; 8 nucleotides agree with TRBD2. The CDR3 is 16 residues long. From germline, CDR1 is MNHEY and CDR2 SVGAGI. V lost 0 bases and J lost 0; bases outside the gene matches: 4. CDR3 nucleotides: TGTGCCAGCAGTTACTCGACGGGGGGGGGCTCCTACGAGCAGTACTTC. Protein: CASSYSTGGGSYEQYF.

Here the CDR3 DNA reads TGCGCCAGCAGCCCCCGGACTAGCGGGGGAAACAATGAGCAGTTCTTC. Residues: CASSPRTSGGNNEQFF. The rearrangement links TRBV5-1 to TRBJ2-1, with 13 bases identical to TRBD2. J lost 5 bases, V lost 4 bases, and 6 bases had no gene match. The CDR3 runs to 16 residues. Germline loops: CDR1 SGHRS, CDR2 YFSETQ.

The chain carries TRBV5-4 and TRBJ1-5; 8 bases are a match to TRBD1. Germline assignment: CDR1 SGHNT and CDR2 YYREEE (reference sequence). V gave up 4 bases and J gave up 6 bases; unmatched junction bases: 9. The CDR3 runs 15 residues. The CDR3 nucleotides read TGTGCCAGCAGCACGACAGGGGAGTTGGGTCAGCCCCAGCATTTT. Translated: CASSTTGELGQPQHF.

This clone was detected only a few times. V is TRBV6-5 and J is TRBJ2-1, with D perhaps matching TRBD2 (5 bases). Trimming removed 6 bases from V and 6 bases from J, with 12 bases in between. CDR3 length: 13 residues. Germline CDR1 reads MNHEY; CDR2 reads SVGAGI. CDR3 loop: CASSPPGGNEQFF. CDR3 DNA: TGTGCCAGCAGCCCGCCCGGAGGCAATGAGCAGTTCTTC.

The table lists this clone with a few counts. The chain carries TRBV27 and TRBJ2-2, with TRBD1 matching 9 bases. This CDR3 has 14 amino acids. The V gene's germline CDR1 is MNHEY and CDR2 SMNVEV (reference sequence). J was trimmed by 4 bases and V by 4 bases; bases with no gene match: 1. The DNA for the CDR3 is TGTGCCAGCAGTTGGGACAGGGTCACCGGGGAGCTGTTTTTT. Its translation is CASSWDRVTGELFF.

This clone was found a few times. The chain couples TRBV7-8 to TRBJ1-1; tentatively, D is TRBD1 (6 bases). Trimming cost V 8 bases and J 1 base, with 14 bases left between them. The CDR3 has 14 residues. CDR1 and CDR2 (germline): SGHVS, FQNEAQ. The DNA of the CDR3 is TGTGCCAGCGGGGTAGGGGGAAAGAACACTGAAGCTTTCTTT. Protein: CASGVGGKNTEAFF.

A single count supports this clone. The V gene is TRBV18, the J gene TRBJ2-2, with 10 positions matching TRBD2. Germline loops: CDR1 KGHSH, CDR2 LQKENI. This CDR3 comprises 18 residues. Unmatched junction bases numbered 8, after V lost 4 bases and J lost 0 bases. The CDR3 loop is CASSLNSGGPTNTGELFF. The CDR3 DNA is TGTGCCAGCTCACTTAATAGCGGGGGGCCAACGAACACCGGGGAGCTGTTTTTT.

The table lists this clone with a few counts. This chain joins TRBV5-1 and TRBJ1-4; D might be TRBD1 (5 bases). CDR1 is SGHRS, CDR2 YFSETQ, per germline. CDR3 length equals 14 residues. The V gene lost 4 bases and the J gene lost 6 bases, with 13 bases spanning the gap. Here the CDR3 DNA reads TGCGCCAGCAGCCCAAGGGGCATGGATGAAAAACTGTTTTTT. Its protein is CASSPRGMDEKLFF.